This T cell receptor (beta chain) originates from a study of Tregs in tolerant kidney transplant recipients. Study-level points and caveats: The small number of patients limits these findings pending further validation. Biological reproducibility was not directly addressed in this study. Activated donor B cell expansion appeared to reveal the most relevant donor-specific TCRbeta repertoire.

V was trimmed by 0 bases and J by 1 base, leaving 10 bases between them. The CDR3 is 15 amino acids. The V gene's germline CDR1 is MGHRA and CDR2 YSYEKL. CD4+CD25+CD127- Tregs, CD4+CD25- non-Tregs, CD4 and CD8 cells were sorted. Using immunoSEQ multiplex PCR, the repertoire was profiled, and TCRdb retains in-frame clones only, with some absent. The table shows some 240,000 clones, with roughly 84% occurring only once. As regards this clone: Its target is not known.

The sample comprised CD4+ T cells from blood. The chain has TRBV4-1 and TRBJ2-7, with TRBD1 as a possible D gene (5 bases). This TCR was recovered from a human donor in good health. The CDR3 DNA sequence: TGCGCCAGCAGCCAAGATCAGGGTAGGTCCTACGAGCAGTACTTC. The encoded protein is CASSQDQGRSYEQYF.